This T cell receptor (beta chain) emerged from a study of T cell responses to AZD1222 COVID-19 vaccine. Trimming removed 1 base at V and 7 bases at J, with 11 bases between. Germline lookup yields CDR1 SNHLY and CDR2 FYNNEI. There are 14 residues in the CDR3. Measured with immunoSEQ multiplex PCR; TCRdb has only the in-frame clones, and not every one. The data show 130,000 to 150,000 clones, 85% to 95% seen once. The sample was peripheral blood, taken after recovery from COVID-19. The chain recombines TRBV2 with TRBJ1-5, with D uncertain. This TCR came from an adult who had recovered from COVID-19. CDR3 amino acids: CASSEVAVRQPQHF. The CDR3 DNA is TGTGCCAGCAGTGAAGTAGCTGTGCGGCAGCCCCAGCATTTT.